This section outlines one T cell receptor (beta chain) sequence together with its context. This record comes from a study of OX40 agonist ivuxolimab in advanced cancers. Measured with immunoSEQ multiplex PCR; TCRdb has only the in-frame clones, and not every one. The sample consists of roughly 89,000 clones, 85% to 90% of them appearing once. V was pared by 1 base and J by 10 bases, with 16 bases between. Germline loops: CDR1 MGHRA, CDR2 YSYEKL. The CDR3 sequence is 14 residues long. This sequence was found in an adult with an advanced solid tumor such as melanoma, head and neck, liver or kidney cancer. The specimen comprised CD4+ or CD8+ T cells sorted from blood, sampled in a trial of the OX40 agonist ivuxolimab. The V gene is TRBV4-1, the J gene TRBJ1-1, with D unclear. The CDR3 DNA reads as TGCGCCAGCAGCCAAGTCGGGGTTCCCGGTAGAGCTTTCTTT. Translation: CASSQVGVPGRAFF.